The entry that follows covers one TCR beta chain sequence. Its antigen is currently not known. There are no base qualities to consult, and no much larger clone falls within one base. This sample was taken from a study of blood T cell repertoires in COVID-19 (dated by TCRdb to 2020 to 2022). Background for the entire study: Collaborator samples came from the United States, Italy and Spain and covered acute and convalescent phases of COVID-19. The material from the prospective study consisted of cDNA or gDNA derived from T cells, B-cell-depleted T cells, or PBMCs. The dataset comprised deeply sampled blood TCRbeta repertoires from subjects exposed to, actively infected with, or recovered from COVID-19. A freely available public database, intended as a resource for researchers studying the immune response to SARS-CoV-2, is where the repertoires were released. The samples were drawn from the first 160 participants of the ongoing ImmuneRACE study and from under 1,500 subjects provided by 6 global collaborators. The sample metadata nearly always contained a de-identified subject ID, COVID-19 status, age in years and sex. Where available, HLA class I and class II types were obtained from metadata supplied by the sample provider rather than from assay-based typing.

Whole blood was collected in K2EDTA tubes by collaborating institutions according to the institutions' own protocols. For TCRbeta analysis, collaborators shipped samples as frozen whole blood, isolated PBMCs, or DNA extracted from either of those sample types. Points the paper makes about the study in general: Clinical and demographic metadata were provided uncurated, with the amount varying by source and participant.

The immunoSEQ Assay, a bias-controlled multiplex PCR, was used to amplify TCRbeta CDR3 regions from genomic DNA. The source study handled its data this way. The number of nucleated cells in each sample was estimated by amplification of reference gene primers within the assay. To quantify the absolute abundance of each unique TCRbeta CDR3 rearrangement, sequence reads were collapsed and filtered. For each sample, productive Simpson clonality was calculated as the square root of Simpson's diversity index over productive rearrangements. TCRdb obtained this table from immuneACCESS and retained in-frame rearrangements with V and J assigned. These tables miss some clones; where compared with another copy, unresolved V genes account for less than half of the shortfall, and the remainder is unexplained. That table furnishes V, J and clone size, whereas the DNA furnished D and trimming. This sample lists roughly 140,000 clones; roughly 82% were detected once. About 8.9% of the sample goes to the ten largest clones.

The germline V gene (reference sequence) yields MNHNY for CDR1 and SVGAGI for CDR2. The V and J ends are trimmed by 7 bases and 7 bases, leaving 17 bases between them. Including the terminal cysteine and phenylalanine, the CDR3 comprises 13 residues. Only the CDR3 portion is preserved as DNA: 39 bases, with reading frame beginning at the first base. The TCR originated in a woman aged 45-59 years with acute or convalescent COVID-19. The chain is encoded by TRBV6-6 joined to TRBJ2-7; the D segment could be TRBD1, given 6 matching bases. What was sequenced was peripheral blood. The CDR3 corresponds to CASKEIGGQEQYF. The base sequence is TGTGCCAGCAAGGAGATTGGGGGCCAGGAGCAGTACTTC.